The rows below give T cell receptor beta chains drawn from one sample of a study of early T cells in non-severe SARS-CoV-2 infection. TCRdb passed the 5' RACE reads through MiXCR, listing each CDR3 protein once. The profile shows 53,000 or so distinct CDR3 sequences, 12% of them singletons. Sequenced here: whole blood, sampled at baseline. These receptors all come from an adult who was a healthcare worker with PCR-confirmed SARS-CoV-2 infection or an uninfected control (not recorded which). Both conserved end residues are part of each CDR3. Fields, in order: V gene, J gene, D gene, clone size, CDR3 DNA, CDR3 protein. The D gene is left open where the match is weak. Size is omitted from some rows. Given values are once, few, many or a class for expanded clones.

>TRBV6-2/TRBV6-3|TRBJ2-1|.|many
TGTGCCAGCAGTTACTCGGGCGAGGCATCTAGCCAGTTTGAGCAGTTCTTC
CASSYSGEASSQFEQFF
>TRBV7-2|TRBJ2-3|TRBD2|.
TGTGCCAGCAGCTCCCATGTAGCGGGAGGGCGCACAGATACGCAGTATTTT
CASSSHVAGGRTDTQYF
>TRBV28|TRBJ2-5|TRBD2|.
TGTGCCAGCAGTTTAGGGGGACTAGCAGCCCAAGAGACCCAGTACTTC
CASSLGGLAAQETQYF
>TRBV5-1|TRBJ2-1|.|.
TGCGCCAGCAGCTTCCGCCCGGTGGGGGAGCAGTTCTTC
CASSFRPVGEQFF
>TRBV6-6|TRBJ2-7|.|many
TGTGCCAGCAGTTTCCAAGGGCCCTCCTACGAGCAGTACTTC
CASSFQGPSYEQYF
>TRBV12-3/TRBV12-4|TRBJ2-7|TRBD2|.
TGTGCCAGCAGCAGACAAACTAGCGCCGACGAGCAGTACTTC
CASSRQTSADEQYF
>TRBV28|TRBJ1-5|.|.
TGTGCCAGCAGTCTGGGGTACGGCAATCAGCCCCAGCATTTT
CASSLGYGNQPQHF
>TRBV5-4|TRBJ2-1|.|few
TGTGCCAGCAGCACCGGGACTCCTGAGACTGAGCAGTTCTTC
CASSTGTPETEQFF
>TRBV12-5|TRBJ2-6|.|.
TGTGCTAGTGGCACGACAGTTTCTCTCTCTGGGGCCAACGTCCTGACTTTC
CASGTTVSLSGANVLTF
>TRBV15|TRBJ2-5|.|few
TGTGCCACCAGGAGCCCGTACCAAGAGACCCAGTACTTC
CATRSPYQETQYF
>TRBV20-1|TRBJ2-7|TRBD2|many
TGCAGTGCGGCCCGCCCTAGCGGGGACCACGAGCAGTACTTC
CSAARPSGDHEQYF
>TRBV7-8|TRBJ2-3|.|.
TGTGCCAGCGGTACTGGAGCGTTGGGGTCTGGCACAGATACGCAGTATTTT
CASGTGALGSGTDTQYF
>TRBV11-2|TRBJ2-7|.|.
TGTGCCAGCAGCTTAGAATCCCAGAGCTCCTACGAGCAGTACTTC
CASSLESQSSYEQYF
>TRBV7-8|TRBJ2-7|.|few
TGTGCCAGCAGCTCGACTGGTTACGAGCAGTACTTC
CASSSTGYEQYF
>TRBV5-1|TRBJ1-5|.|few
TGCGCCAGCAGTTGGGGTCCACAGGGCACCCAGCCCCAGCATTTT
CASSWGPQGTQPQHF
>TRBV6-2/TRBV6-3|TRBJ2-7|TRBD2|few
TGTGCCAGCAGTTACTTGAGCGGGAGGGCATACGAGCAGTACTTC
CASSYLSGRAYEQYF
>TRBV7-3|TRBJ2-2|TRBD1|once
TGTGCCAGCAGGGGACAGGGGGCCGGGGAGCTGTTTTTT
CASRGQGAGELFF
>TRBV6-4|TRBJ2-1|.|few
TGTGCCAGCAGTAGGGCAGGGACTAATGAGCAGTTCTTC
CASSRAGTNEQFF
>TRBV11-3|TRBJ2-2|TRBD2|.
TGTGCCAGCAGCAAAGCGGGAGTAGGCACCGGGGAGCTGTTTTTT
CASSKAGVGTGELFF
>TRBV6-5|TRBJ2-1|TRBD2|many
TGTGCCAGCAGCCTTAGCGGGGCGGCCTACAATGAGCAGTTCTTC
CASSLSGAAYNEQFF
>TRBV18|TRBJ2-7|.|many
TGTGCCAGCTCACCCCCGGGTACAGAGCAGTACTTC
CASSPPGTEQYF
>TRBV7-6|TRBJ2-3|TRBD2|.
TGTGCCAGCAGCGTTGGACTAGCGGGAGGGCCGGGCACAGATACGCAGTATTTT
CASSVGLAGGPGTDTQYF
>TRBV12-3/TRBV12-4|TRBJ2-7|.|many
TGTGCCAGCAGTTTAGCCGGCGGGGTCTCCTACGAGCAGTACTTC
CASSLAGGVSYEQYF
>TRBV20-1|TRBJ1-1|.|few
TGCAGTGCTAAAGGTTGGACTGAAGCTTTCTTT
CSAKGWTEAFF
>TRBV20-1|TRBJ2-1|TRBD2|few
TGCAGTGCTACCGACGGGACTAGCGACTACAATGAGCAGTTCTTC
CSATDGTSDYNEQFF
>TRBV20-1|TRBJ1-3|.|.
TGCAGTGCACACCACACGAGCTCTGGAAACACCATATATTTT
CSAHHTSSGNTIYF
>TRBV11-2|TRBJ1-2|.|.
TGTGCCAGCAGCTTATTGAACTATGGCTACACCTTC
CASSLLNYGYTF
>TRBV2|TRBJ1-4|.|few
TGTGCCAGCAGTGAATCGGAATTCGCAACTAATGAAAAACTGTTTTTT
CASSESEFATNEKLFF
>TRBV9|TRBJ2-1|.|many
TGTGCCAGCAGCGTAGCGAGCGGAGAATACAATGAGCAGTTCTTC
CASSVASGEYNEQFF
>TRBV20-1|TRBJ2-5|.|.
TGCAGTGCTAGTCGGACCCTAGAGCAAGAGACCCAGTACTTC
CSASRTLEQETQYF
>TRBV3-1|TRBJ1-3|.|.
TGTGCCAGCAGCCCCTGGACACAACGAAACACCATATATTTT
CASSPWTQRNTIYF
>TRBV6-5|TRBJ2-7|.|.
TGTGCCAGCAGACGGGGGTGGCAGGGCGCCTACGAGCAGTACTTC
CASRRGWQGAYEQYF
>TRBV28|TRBJ2-5|TRBD1|.
TGTGCCAGCAGTTCTCTCGGGACAGATATACAAGAGACCCAGTACTTC
CASSSLGTDIQETQYF
>TRBV11-2|TRBJ1-4|.|few
TGTGCCAGCAGGTTACAGCCGGGGACCCAGGAAAAACTGTTTTTT
CASRLQPGTQEKLFF
>TRBV3-1|TRBJ2-7|.|many
TGTGCCAGCAGCCAAGATCGAGGGATCCTCCCGGCCTACGAGCAGTACTTC
CASSQDRGILPAYEQYF
>TRBV4-2|TRBJ2-7|.|many
TGTGCCAGCAGCTTTACCTCCGGGAGCTCCTACGAGCAGTACTTC
CASSFTSGSSYEQYF
>TRBV28|TRBJ2-2|TRBD2|few
TGTGCCAGCAGTTCCTTGACTAGCGCGAACACCGGGGAGCTGTTTTTT
CASSSLTSANTGELFF
>TRBV11-2|TRBJ2-7|TRBD1|few
TGTGCCAGCAGCCCATCTTTGAGGACAGGGGTTGAGCAGTACTTC
CASSPSLRTGVEQYF
>TRBV27|TRBJ2-3|.|.
TGTGCCAGCAGTTCAGGGGCGGGACCCCGCACAGATACGCAGTATTTT
CASSSGAGPRTDTQYF
>TRBV6-2/TRBV6-3|TRBJ1-5|.|.
TGTGCCAGCAGTTACGATGGGGGCGGTTATAGCAATCAGCCCCAGCATTTT
CASSYDGGGYSNQPQHF
>TRBV7-9|TRBJ2-7|TRBD2|few
TGTGCCAGCAGCCCCGGGGGCGGGAGGACTAGCTACGAGCAGTACTTC
CASSPGGGRTSYEQYF
>TRBV28|TRBJ1-2|.|few
TGTGCCAGCAGTTTAAAGCAATTTACCCTCTATGGCTACACCTTC
CASSLKQFTLYGYTF
>TRBV7-2|TRBJ2-1|TRBD2|few
TGTGCCAGCAGCATTAGCGGGAGGGCCGTAGATGAGCAGTTCTTC
CASSISGRAVDEQFF
>TRBV20-1|TRBJ2-5|.|.
TGCAGTGCCCATGGTAGATCCCAAGAGACCCAGTACTTC
CSAHGRSQETQYF
>TRBV14|TRBJ2-1|TRBD2|.
TGTGCCAGCAGCCTGGGACTAGTCTACAATGAGCAGTTCTTC
CASSLGLVYNEQFF
>TRBV7-8|TRBJ2-5|.|many
TGTGCCAGCAGCTTACGGTCTTCACAAGAGACCCAGTACTTC
CASSLRSSQETQYF
>TRBV5-5|TRBJ2-1|TRBD2|.
TGTGCCAGCAGCCCCGGGACTAGCGGGAGGGTCACCTACAATGAGCAGTTCTTC
CASSPGTSGRVTYNEQFF
>TRBV11-2|TRBJ2-2|TRBD2|.
TGTGCCAGCAGCCCGCCGGGACTAGCTGACACCGGGGAGCTGTTTTTT
CASSPPGLADTGELFF
>TRBV20-1|TRBJ2-3|TRBD1|few
TGCAGTGCTAGACCACTGAACCGGGACAGGGGAGAAGATACGCAGTATTTT
CSARPLNRDRGEDTQYF
>TRBV11-2|TRBJ2-1|TRBD1|many
TGTGCCGGATCGGACAGGGCCAACAATGAGCAGTTCTTC
CAGSDRANNEQFF
>TRBV7-2|TRBJ1-6|TRBD1|few
TGTGCCAGCAGCTTAGCGGTGACAGGGAGGTCACCCCTCCACTTT
CASSLAVTGRSPLHF
>TRBV11-2|TRBJ1-2|.|few
TGTGCCAGCAGCTTAGGACAGCTCGATGGCTACACCTTC
CASSLGQLDGYTF
>TRBV9|TRBJ2-1|.|.
TGTGCCAGCAGCGTAGTGGGGGTCTCCTACAATGAGCAGTTCTTC
CASSVVGVSYNEQFF
>TRBV7-2|TRBJ2-1|.|.
TGTGCCAGCAGCTCGAGGACGCGATACAATGAGCAGTTCTTC
CASSSRTRYNEQFF
>TRBV7-3|TRBJ2-1|.|.
TGTGCCAGCAGCTTTGCGGGCGGCTCCTACAATGAGCAGTTCTTC
CASSFAGGSYNEQFF
>TRBV7-9|TRBJ2-1|TRBD1|.
TGTGCCAGCTCGGCCCGGGACAGTACCTACAATGAGCAGTTCTTC
CASSARDSTYNEQFF